These T cell receptor beta chains were read from a single sample in a study of blood T cell repertoires in COVID-19. Method: immunoSEQ multiplex PCR; TCRdb's copy keeps in-frame clones and lacks some. The repertoire holds 250,000 or so clones, 90% seen once, with about 2% in the top ten. The material sequenced was peripheral blood. The receptor source for this set is a woman in her fifties or sixties with COVID-19, enrolled during active disease. Each CDR3 is given without its conserved first and last residue. The order of the fields is CDR3 protein, J gene, V gene.

CDR3 protein: ASVGQRNTGELF; J gene: TRBJ2-2; V gene: TRBV6-5
CDR3 protein: ASSPGRGQGRGYT; J gene: TRBJ1-2; V gene: TRBV5-1
CDR3 protein: ASSFRGGVGDEQF; J gene: TRBJ2-1; V gene: TRBV5-4
CDR3 protein: ASSRRSSGGNTGELF; J gene: TRBJ2-2; V gene: TRBV5-6
CDR3 protein: ASSVVAGSYEQY; J gene: TRBJ2-7; V gene: TRBV9
CDR3 protein: ASSQLVTGGQGQPQH; J gene: TRBJ1-5; V gene: TRBV6-2/TRBV6-3
CDR3 protein: SVVGTGEAVEKLF; J gene: TRBJ1-4; V gene: TRBV29-1
CDR3 protein: ASSFLDPGQGHGYT; J gene: TRBJ1-2; V gene: TRBV27
CDR3 protein: ASSSSYYPNYSGYT; J gene: TRBJ1-2; V gene: TRBV7-3
CDR3 protein: ASSTNREGNNGYT; J gene: TRBJ1-2; V gene: TRBV18
CDR3 protein: AWTAGGSTVAF; J gene: TRBJ1-1; V gene: TRBV30
CDR3 protein: ASSPTRDMNTEAF; J gene: TRBJ1-1; V gene: TRBV18
CDR3 protein: ASSILRGSGANVLT; J gene: TRBJ2-6; V gene: TRBV19
CDR3 protein: SVAGTGAYEQY; J gene: TRBJ2-7; V gene: TRBV29-1
CDR3 protein: ASSVDTANQPQH; J gene: TRBJ1-5; V gene: TRBV2
CDR3 protein: ASSPRGAGARYEQY; J gene: TRBJ2-7; V gene: TRBV11-2
CDR3 protein: ASSFGGEQF; J gene: TRBJ2-1; V gene: TRBV11-3
CDR3 protein: ASSYFVGGDQPQH; J gene: TRBJ1-5; V gene: TRBV6-6
CDR3 protein: ASSYLGVNQPQH; J gene: TRBJ1-5; V gene: TRBV6-2/TRBV6-3
CDR3 protein: ASRPGTGDYNEQF; J gene: TRBJ2-1; V gene: TRBV5-1
CDR3 protein: ASSQRGGTDSIYEQY; J gene: TRBJ2-7; V gene: TRBV5-1
CDR3 protein: ASSRQQGSSYNSPLH; J gene: TRBJ1-6; V gene: TRBV6-6
CDR3 protein: SVAKGGPSTEAF; J gene: TRBJ1-1; V gene: TRBV29-1
CDR3 protein: ASSAHLDTLGPEAF; J gene: TRBJ1-1; V gene: TRBV5-6
CDR3 protein: ASSKVRGFTGELF; J gene: TRBJ2-2; V gene: TRBV19
CDR3 protein: ASSQGGGLRGNTIY; J gene: TRBJ1-3; V gene: TRBV4-3
CDR3 protein: ASSESSRETQY; J gene: TRBJ2-5; V gene: TRBV9
CDR3 protein: ASSLSAAGYGEQF; J gene: TRBJ2-1; V gene: TRBV7-9
CDR3 protein: ASSPDPPFTGFGGANVLT; J gene: TRBJ2-6; V gene: TRBV6-6
CDR3 protein: ATSREGATSSGRNTQY; J gene: TRBJ2-3; V gene: TRBV15
CDR3 protein: ASSPSGVAGMNSYEQY; J gene: TRBJ2-7; V gene: TRBV4-2
CDR3 protein: ASSRRETHTEAF; J gene: TRBJ1-1; V gene: TRBV19
CDR3 protein: ASSARTPQSTDTQY; J gene: TRBJ2-3; V gene: TRBV9
CDR3 protein: ASSPFRDRGQKLF; J gene: TRBJ1-4; V gene: TRBV18
CDR3 protein: ASSDPGQASEKLF; J gene: TRBJ1-4; V gene: TRBV5-5
CDR3 protein: ASSYSADTEAF; J gene: TRBJ1-1; V gene: TRBV6-5
CDR3 protein: ASRAKGDRAVTMGYT; J gene: TRBJ1-2; V gene: TRBV5-6
CDR3 protein: ASSLVGTGNTEAF; J gene: TRBJ1-1; V gene: TRBV7-2
CDR3 protein: ASSLDAGNYEQY; J gene: TRBJ2-7; V gene: TRBV5-7
CDR3 protein: ASSLGQGVEAF; J gene: TRBJ1-1; V gene: TRBV18
CDR3 protein: ASSQGTEAF; J gene: TRBJ1-1; V gene: TRBV12-3/TRBV12-4
CDR3 protein: ASSPPGQGSGNTIY; J gene: TRBJ1-3; V gene: TRBV4-2
CDR3 protein: ASSRAGGADTQY; J gene: TRBJ2-3; V gene: TRBV9
CDR3 protein: ASRQGTASNYGYT; J gene: TRBJ1-2; V gene: TRBV10-3
CDR3 protein: SVEDRGESYEQY; J gene: TRBJ2-7; V gene: TRBV29-1
CDR3 protein: ASSVWGGVLSNSGELF; J gene: TRBJ2-2; V gene: TRBV9
CDR3 protein: ASSPRDRGYVNQPQH; J gene: TRBJ1-5; V gene: TRBV28
CDR3 protein: ASSIVTGSYEQY; J gene: TRBJ2-7; V gene: TRBV19
CDR3 protein: ASSSPSSRGPRTATEAF; J gene: TRBJ1-1; V gene: TRBV5-1
CDR3 protein: ASSPGQGKNIQY; J gene: TRBJ2-4; V gene: TRBV2
CDR3 protein: AISERQGSNTEAF; J gene: TRBJ1-1; V gene: TRBV10-3
CDR3 protein: ATSREVVANTGELF; J gene: TRBJ2-2; V gene: TRBV15
CDR3 protein: ASSPRGGNNEKLF; J gene: TRBJ1-4; V gene: TRBV7-2
CDR3 protein: ASRSFAGGPNEQF; J gene: TRBJ2-1; V gene: TRBV7-2
CDR3 protein: ASLRTSTDTQY; J gene: TRBJ2-3; V gene: TRBV2
CDR3 protein: ASSLGQGIFYEQY; J gene: TRBJ2-7; V gene: TRBV7-2
CDR3 protein: ASSEPGDRMFLEGYT; J gene: TRBJ1-2; V gene: TRBV25-1
CDR3 protein: ASSPTDRDGNQPQH; J gene: TRBJ1-5; V gene: TRBV7-3
CDR3 protein: ASSMAGGNTEAF; J gene: TRBJ1-1; V gene: TRBV6-5
CDR3 protein: ASSFIGQGDGGYT; J gene: TRBJ1-2; V gene: TRBV5-1